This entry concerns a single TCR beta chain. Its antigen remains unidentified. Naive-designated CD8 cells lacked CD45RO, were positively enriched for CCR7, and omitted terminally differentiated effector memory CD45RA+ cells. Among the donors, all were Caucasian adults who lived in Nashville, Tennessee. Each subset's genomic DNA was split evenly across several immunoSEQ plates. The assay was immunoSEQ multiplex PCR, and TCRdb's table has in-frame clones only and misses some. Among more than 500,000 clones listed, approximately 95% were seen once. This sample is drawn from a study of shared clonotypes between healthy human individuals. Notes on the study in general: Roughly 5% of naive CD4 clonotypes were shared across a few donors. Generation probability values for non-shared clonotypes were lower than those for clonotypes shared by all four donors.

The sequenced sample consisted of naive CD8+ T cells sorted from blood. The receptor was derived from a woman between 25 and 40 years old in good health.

The CDR3 reads CASSVFEREGGELFF. For the CDR3, the DNA is TGTGCCAGCAGCGTATTTGAGCGGGAAGGCGGGGAGCTGTTTTTT. V and J are TRBV9 and TRBJ2-2, with 7 nucleotides matching TRBD2. Trimming at V came to 1 base and at J to 7 bases, leaving 7 bases not matched to a gene. CDR3 size: 15 residues. The germline gives CDR1 SGDLS, CDR2 YYNGEE.